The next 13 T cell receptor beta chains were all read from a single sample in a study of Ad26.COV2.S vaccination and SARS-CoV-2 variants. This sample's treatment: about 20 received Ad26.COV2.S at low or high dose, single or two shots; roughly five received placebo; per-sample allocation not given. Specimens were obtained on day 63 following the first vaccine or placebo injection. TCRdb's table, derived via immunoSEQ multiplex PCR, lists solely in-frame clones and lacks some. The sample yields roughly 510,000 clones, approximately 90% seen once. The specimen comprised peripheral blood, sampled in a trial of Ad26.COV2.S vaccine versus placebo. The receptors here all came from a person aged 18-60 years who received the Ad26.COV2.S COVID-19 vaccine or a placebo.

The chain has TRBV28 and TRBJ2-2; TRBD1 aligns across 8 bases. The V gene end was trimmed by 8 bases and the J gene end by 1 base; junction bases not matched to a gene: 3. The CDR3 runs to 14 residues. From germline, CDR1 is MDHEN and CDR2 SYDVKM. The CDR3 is CASRTGGNTGELFF. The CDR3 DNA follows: TGTGCCAGCCGAACAGGGGGGAACACCGGGGAGCTGTTTTTT.

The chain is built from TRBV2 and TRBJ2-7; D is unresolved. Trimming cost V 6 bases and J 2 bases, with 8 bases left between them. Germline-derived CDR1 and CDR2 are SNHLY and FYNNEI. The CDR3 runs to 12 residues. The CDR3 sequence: CASRDDAYEQYF. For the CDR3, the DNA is TGTGCCAGCAGGGACGACGCCTACGAGCAGTACTTC.

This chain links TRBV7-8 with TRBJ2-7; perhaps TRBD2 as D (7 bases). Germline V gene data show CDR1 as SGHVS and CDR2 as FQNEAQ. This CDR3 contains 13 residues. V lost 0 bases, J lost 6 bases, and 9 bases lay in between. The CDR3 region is CASSLAGGAEQYF. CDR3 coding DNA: TGTGCCAGCAGCTTAGCGGGGGGGGCCGAGCAGTACTTC.

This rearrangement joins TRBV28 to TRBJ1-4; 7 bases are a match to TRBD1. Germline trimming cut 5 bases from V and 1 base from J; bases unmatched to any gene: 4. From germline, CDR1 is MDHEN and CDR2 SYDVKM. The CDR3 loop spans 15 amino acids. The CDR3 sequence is CASSRRQGTNEKLFF. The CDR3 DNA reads TGTGCCAGCAGTCGGAGACAGGGAACTAATGAAAAACTGTTTTTT.

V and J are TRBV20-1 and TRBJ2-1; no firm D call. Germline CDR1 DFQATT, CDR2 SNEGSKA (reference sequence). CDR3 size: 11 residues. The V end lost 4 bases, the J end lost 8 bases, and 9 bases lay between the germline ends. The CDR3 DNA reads TGCAGTGCTACGGATGGGGATGAGCAGTTCTTC. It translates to CSATDGDEQFF.

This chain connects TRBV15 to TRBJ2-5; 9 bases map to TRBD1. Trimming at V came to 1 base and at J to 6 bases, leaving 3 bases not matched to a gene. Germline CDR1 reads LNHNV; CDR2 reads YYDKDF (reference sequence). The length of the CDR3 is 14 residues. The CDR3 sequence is CATSRGGQGQTQYF. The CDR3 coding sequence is TGTGCCACCAGCAGAGGGGGACAGGGTCAGACCCAGTACTTC.

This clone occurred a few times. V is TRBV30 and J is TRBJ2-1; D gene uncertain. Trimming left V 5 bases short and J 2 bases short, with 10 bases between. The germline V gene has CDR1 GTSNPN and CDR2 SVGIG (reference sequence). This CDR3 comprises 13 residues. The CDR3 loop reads CAWAVGAYNEQFF. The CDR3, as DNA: TGTGCCTGGGCAGTTGGGGCCTACAATGAGCAGTTCTTC.

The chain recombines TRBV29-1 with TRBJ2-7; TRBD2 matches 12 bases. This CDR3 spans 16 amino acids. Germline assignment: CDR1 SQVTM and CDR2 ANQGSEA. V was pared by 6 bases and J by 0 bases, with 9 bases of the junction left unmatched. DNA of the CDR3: TGCAGCGTCGACGGACTAGCGGGAAGGAGCTCCTACGAGCAGTACTTC. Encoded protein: CSVDGLAGRSSYEQYF.

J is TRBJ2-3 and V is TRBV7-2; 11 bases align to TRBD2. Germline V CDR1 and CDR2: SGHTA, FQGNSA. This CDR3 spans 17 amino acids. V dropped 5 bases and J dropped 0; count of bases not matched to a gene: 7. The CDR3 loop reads CASSPTGTSGSTDTQYF. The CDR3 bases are TGTGCCAGCAGCCCCACCGGGACTAGCGGAAGCACAGATACGCAGTATTTT.

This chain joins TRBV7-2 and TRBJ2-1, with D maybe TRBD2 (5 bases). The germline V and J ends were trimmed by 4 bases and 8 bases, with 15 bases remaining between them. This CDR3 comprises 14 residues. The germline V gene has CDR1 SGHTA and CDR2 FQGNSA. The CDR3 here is CASSSLAMRHEQFF. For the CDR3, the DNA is TGTGCCAGCAGCTCGCTAGCTATGAGGCATGAGCAGTTCTTC. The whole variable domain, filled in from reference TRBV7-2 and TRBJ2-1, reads GAGVSQSPSNKVTEKGKDVELRCDPISGHTALYWYRQSLGQGLEFLIYFQGNSAPDKSGLPSDRFSAERTGGSVSTLTIQRTQQEDSAVYLCASSSLAMRHEQFFGPGTRLTVL.

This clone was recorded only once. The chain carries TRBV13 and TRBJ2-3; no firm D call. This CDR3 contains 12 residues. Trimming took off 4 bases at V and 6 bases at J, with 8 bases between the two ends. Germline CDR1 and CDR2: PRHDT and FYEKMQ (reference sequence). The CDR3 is CASSSRPDTQYF. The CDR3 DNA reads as TGTGCCAGCAGCTCCCGTCCCGATACGCAGTATTTT.

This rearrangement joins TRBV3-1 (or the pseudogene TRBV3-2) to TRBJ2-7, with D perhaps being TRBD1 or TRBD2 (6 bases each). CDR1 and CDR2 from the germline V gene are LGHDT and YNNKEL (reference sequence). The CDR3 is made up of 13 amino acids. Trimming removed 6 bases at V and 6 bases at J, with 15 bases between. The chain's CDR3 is CASSLPEGGEQYF. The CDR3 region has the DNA TGTGCCAGCAGTCTCCCCGAGGGGGGCGAGCAGTACTTC.

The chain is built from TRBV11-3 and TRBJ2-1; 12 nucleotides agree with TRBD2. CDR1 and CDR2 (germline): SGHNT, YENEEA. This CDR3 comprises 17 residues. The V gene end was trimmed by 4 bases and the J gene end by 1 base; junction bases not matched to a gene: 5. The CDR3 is CASSSGTSGSSYNEQFF. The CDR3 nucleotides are TGTGCCAGCAGCTCCGGGACTAGCGGGTCTTCCTACAATGAGCAGTTCTTC.